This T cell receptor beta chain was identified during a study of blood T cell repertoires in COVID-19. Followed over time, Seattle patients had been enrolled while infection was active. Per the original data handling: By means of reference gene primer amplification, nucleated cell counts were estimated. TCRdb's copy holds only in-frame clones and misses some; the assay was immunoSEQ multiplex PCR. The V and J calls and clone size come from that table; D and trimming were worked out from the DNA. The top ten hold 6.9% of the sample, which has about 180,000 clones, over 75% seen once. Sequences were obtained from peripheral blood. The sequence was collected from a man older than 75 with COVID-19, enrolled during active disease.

CDR3 bases: TGTGCCAGCGGAGTAGGTACCTCTTACGAGCAGTACTTC. Amino acid sequence: CASGVGTSYEQYF. The rearrangement links TRBV6-5 to TRBJ2-7; the D is unclear. The CDR3 extends over 13 amino acids. Germline values: CDR1 MNHEY, CDR2 SVGAGI. The V end lost 8 bases, the J end lost 4 bases, and 15 bases lay between the germline ends.